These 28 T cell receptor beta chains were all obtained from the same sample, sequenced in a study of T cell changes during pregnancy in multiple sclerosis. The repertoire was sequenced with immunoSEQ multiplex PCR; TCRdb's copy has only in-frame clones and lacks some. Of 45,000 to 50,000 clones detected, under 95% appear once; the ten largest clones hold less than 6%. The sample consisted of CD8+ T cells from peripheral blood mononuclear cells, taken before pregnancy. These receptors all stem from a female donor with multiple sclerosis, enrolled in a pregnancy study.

The CDR3 coding sequence is TGTGCCAGCAGTTACCTGGTCAGCTACGAGCAGTACTTC. As protein: CASSYLVSYEQYF. The J gene is TRBJ2-7, the V gene TRBV6-6; D is undetermined. CDR1 is MNHNY and CDR2 is SVGAGI in the germline V gene (reference sequence). Trimming shortened V by 2 bases and J by 3 bases, and 8 bases separated the two germline ends. This CDR3 is built from 13 residues.

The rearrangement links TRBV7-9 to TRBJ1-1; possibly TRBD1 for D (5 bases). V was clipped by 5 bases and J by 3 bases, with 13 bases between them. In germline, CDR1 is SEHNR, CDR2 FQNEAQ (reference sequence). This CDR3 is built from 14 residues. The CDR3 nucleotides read TGTGCCAGCAGCCCGCGGGGAGGGGACACTGAAGCTTTCTTT. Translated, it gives CASSPRGGDTEAFF.

The DNA of the CDR3 is TGCGCCAGCAGCTTGGACAGGTCGCAAAACACTGAAGCTTTCTTT. It is translated as CASSLDRSQNTEAFF. The V gene is TRBV5-1, the J gene TRBJ1-1; possibly TRBD1 for D (5 bases). The germline gives CDR1 SGHRS, CDR2 YFSETQ. The CDR3 has 15 amino acids. The V end was cut by 0 bases, the J end by 2 bases, with 11 bases between.

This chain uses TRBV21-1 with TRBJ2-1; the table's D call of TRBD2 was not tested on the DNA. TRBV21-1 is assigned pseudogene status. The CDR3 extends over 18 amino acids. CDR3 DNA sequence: TGTGCCAGCAGCAAAGATTCAAATCAAGCGGGAGGGTACAATGAGCAGTTCTTC. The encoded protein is CASSKDSNQAGGYNEQFF.

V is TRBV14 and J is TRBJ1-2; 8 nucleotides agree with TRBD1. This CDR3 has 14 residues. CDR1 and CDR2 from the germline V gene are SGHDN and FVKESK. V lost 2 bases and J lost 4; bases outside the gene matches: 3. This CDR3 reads CASSQTRGPYGYTF. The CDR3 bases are TGTGCCAGCAGCCAAACCAGGGGGCCCTATGGCTACACCTTC.

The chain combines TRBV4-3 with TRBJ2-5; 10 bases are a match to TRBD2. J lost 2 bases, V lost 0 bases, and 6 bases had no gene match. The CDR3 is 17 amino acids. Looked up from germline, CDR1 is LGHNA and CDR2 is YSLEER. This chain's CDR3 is CASSQDVASGRQETQYF. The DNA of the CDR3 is TGCGCCAGCAGCCAAGATGTTGCTAGCGGGAGACAAGAGACCCAGTACTTC.

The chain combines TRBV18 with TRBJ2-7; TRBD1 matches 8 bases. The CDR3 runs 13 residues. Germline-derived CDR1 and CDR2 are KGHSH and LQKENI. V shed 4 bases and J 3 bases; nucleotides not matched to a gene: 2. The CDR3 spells CASSQGTGYEQYF. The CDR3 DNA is TGTGCCAGCTCACAAGGGACAGGCTACGAGCAGTACTTC.

This chain's CDR3 is CASSPGSLNEQYF. The CDR3, as DNA: TGTGCCAGTAGTCCCGGGTCTTTGAACGAGCAGTACTTC. This rearrangement joins TRBV19 to TRBJ2-7, with no clear D. The CDR3 runs to 13 residues. Germline CDR1 LNHDA, CDR2 SQIVND (reference sequence). V was trimmed by 5 bases and J by 5 bases, leaving 13 bases between them.

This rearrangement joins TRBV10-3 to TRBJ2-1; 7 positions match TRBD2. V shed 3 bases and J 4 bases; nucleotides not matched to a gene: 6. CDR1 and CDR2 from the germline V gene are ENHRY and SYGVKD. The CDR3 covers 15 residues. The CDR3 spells CAISDGGRPYNEQFF. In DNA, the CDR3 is TGTGCCATCAGTGACGGCGGGAGACCTTACAATGAGCAGTTCTTC.

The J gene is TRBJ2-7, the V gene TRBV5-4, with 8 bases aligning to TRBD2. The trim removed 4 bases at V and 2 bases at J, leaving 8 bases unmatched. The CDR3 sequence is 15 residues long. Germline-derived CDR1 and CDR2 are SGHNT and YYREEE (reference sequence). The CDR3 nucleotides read TGTGCCAGCAGCCCCCCGCCGGGACTAGCCTACGAGCAGTACTTC. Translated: CASSPPPGLAYEQYF. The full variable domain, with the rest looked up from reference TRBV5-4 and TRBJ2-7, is ETGVTQSPTHLIKTRGQQVTLRCSSQSGHNTVSWYQQALGQGPQFIFQYYREEENGRGNFPPRFSGLQFPNYSSELNVNALELDDSALYLCASSPPPGLAYEQYFGPGTRLTVT.

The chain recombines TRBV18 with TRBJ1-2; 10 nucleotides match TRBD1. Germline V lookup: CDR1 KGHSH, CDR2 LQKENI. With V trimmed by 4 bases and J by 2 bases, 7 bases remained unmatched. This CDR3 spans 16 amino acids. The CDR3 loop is CASSLPGQGRNYGYTF. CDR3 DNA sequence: TGTGCCAGCTCACTCCCGGGACAGGGGAGAAACTATGGCTACACCTTC.

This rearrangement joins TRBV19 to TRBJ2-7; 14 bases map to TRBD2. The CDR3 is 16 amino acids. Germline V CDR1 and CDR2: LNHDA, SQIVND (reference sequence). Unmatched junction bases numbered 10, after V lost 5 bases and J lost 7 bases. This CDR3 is CASSPYGLAGGGEQYF. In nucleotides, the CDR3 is TGTGCCAGTAGTCCTTATGGACTAGCGGGAGGAGGTGAGCAGTACTTC.

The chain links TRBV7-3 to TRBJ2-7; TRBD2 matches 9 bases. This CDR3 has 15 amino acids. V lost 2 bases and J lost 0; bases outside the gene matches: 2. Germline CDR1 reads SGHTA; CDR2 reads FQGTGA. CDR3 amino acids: CASSLFSGSSYEQYF. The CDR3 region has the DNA TGTGCCAGCAGCTTATTTAGCGGGAGCTCCTACGAGCAGTACTTC.

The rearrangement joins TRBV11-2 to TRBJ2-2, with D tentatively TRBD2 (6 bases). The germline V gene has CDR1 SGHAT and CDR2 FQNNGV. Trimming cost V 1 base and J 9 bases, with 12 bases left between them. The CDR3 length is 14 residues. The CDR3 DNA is TGTGCCAGCAGCTTAGGACTAGTCCCCAGGGAGCTGTTTTTT. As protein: CASSLGLVPRELFF.

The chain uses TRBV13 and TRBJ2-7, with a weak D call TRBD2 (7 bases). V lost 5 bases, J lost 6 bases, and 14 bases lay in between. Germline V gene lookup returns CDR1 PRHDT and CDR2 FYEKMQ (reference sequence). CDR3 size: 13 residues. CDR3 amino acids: CASSPGRGSEQYF. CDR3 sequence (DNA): TGTGCCAGCAGCCCGGGGAGGGGGAGCGAGCAGTACTTC.

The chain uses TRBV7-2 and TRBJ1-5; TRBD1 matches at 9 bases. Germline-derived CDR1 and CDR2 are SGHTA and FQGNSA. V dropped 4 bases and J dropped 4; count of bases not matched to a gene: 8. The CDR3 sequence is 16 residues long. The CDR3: CASSWITGGINQPQHF. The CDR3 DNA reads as TGTGCCAGCAGCTGGATTACAGGGGGCATTAATCAGCCCCAGCATTTT.

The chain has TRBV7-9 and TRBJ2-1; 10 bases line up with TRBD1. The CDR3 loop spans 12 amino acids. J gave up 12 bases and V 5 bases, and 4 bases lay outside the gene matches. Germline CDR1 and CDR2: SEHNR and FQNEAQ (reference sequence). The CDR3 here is CASSKTGGWQFF. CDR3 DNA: TGTGCCAGCAGCAAGACAGGGGGCTGGCAGTTCTTC.

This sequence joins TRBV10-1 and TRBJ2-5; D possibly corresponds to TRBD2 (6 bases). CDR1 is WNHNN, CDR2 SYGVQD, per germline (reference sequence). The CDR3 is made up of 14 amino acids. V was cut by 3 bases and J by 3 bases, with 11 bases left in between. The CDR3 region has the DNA TGCGCCAGCAGTGATGCTAGCGCGGAAGAGACCCAGTACTTC. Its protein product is CASSDASAEETQYF.

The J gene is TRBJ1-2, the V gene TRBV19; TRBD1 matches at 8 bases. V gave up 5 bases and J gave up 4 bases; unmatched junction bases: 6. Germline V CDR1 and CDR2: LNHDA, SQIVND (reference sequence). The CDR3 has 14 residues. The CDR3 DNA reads TGTGCCAGTAGTGCTGCCGGACAGGGCTATGGCTACACCTTC. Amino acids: CASSAAGQGYGYTF.

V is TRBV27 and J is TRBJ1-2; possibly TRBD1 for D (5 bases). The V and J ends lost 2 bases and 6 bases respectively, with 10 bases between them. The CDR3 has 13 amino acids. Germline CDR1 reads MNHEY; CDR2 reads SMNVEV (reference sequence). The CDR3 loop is CASSLAGRNGYTF. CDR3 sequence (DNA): TGTGCCAGCAGTTTAGCAGGGAGGAATGGCTACACCTTC.

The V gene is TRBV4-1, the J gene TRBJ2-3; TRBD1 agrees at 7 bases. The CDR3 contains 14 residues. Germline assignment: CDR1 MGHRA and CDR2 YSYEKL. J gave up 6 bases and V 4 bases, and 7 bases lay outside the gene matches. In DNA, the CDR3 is TGCGCCAGCAGCCCTCGACAGGGTGTCGATACGCAGTATTTT. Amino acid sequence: CASSPRQGVDTQYF.

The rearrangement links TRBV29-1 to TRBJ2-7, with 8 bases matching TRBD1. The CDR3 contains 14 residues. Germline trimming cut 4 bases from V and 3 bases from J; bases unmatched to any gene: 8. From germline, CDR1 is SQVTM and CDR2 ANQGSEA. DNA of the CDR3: TGCAGCGTTGTCTGGCAGGGGGCTAGCTACGAGCAGTACTTC. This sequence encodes CSVVWQGASYEQYF.

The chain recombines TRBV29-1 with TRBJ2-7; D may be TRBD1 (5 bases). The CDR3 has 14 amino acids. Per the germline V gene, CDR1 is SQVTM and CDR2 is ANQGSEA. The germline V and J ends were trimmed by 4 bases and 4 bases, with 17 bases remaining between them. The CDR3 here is CSVAGPTTRYEQYF. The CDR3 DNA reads TGCAGCGTTGCAGGGCCAACTACGAGGTACGAGCAGTACTTC.

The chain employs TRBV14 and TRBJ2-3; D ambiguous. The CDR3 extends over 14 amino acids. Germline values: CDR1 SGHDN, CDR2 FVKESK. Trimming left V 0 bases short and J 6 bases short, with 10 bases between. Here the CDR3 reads CASSQERLTDTQYF. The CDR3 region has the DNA TGTGCCAGCAGCCAAGAGCGGTTAACTGATACGCAGTATTTT.

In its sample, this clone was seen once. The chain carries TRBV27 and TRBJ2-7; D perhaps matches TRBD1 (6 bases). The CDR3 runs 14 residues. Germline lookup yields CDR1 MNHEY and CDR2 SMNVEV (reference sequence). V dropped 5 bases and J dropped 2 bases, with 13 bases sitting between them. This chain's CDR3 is CASSLQGFAYEQYF. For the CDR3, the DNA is TGTGCCAGCAGTCTTCAGGGGTTCGCCTACGAGCAGTACTTC.

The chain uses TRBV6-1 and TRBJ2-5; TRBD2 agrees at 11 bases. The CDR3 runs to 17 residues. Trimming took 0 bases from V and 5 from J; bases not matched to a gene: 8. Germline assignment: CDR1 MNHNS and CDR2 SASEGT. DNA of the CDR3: TGTGCCAGCAGTGAAGCCCCGACTAGCGGGACGCGGGAGACCCAGTACTTC. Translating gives CASSEAPTSGTRETQYF.

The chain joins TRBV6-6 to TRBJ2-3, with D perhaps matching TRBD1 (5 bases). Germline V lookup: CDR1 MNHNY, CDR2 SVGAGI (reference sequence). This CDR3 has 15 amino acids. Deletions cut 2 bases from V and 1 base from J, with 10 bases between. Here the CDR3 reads CASSYQGIGTDTQYF. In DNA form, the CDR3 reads TGTGCCAGCAGTTACCAGGGAATCGGCACAGATACGCAGTATTTT.

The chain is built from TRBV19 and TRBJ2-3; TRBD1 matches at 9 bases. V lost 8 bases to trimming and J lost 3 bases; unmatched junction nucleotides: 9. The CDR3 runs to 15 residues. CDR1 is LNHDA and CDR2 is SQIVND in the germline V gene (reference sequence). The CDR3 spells CASAVRDRVTDTQYF. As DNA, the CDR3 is TGTGCCAGTGCCGTGCGGGACAGGGTGACAGATACGCAGTATTTT.